The entry that follows covers one T cell receptor (beta chain) sequence. The repertoire was sequenced with immunoSEQ multiplex PCR; TCRdb's copy has only in-frame clones and lacks some. Seen here are over 350,000 clones, roughly nine tenths observed once, and the top ten hold about 0.86%. Germline lookup yields CDR1 SGHVS and CDR2 FQNEAQ. The CDR3 runs to 15 residues. V was clipped by 0 bases and J by 2 bases, with 8 bases between them. This sample stems from a study of blood T cell repertoires in COVID-19. Assignments of participants to cohorts depended upon their own reported clinical history. This chain uses TRBV7-8 with TRBJ1-3; D call uncertain. This TCR came from a woman in her forties who had been exposed to COVID-19. Sample: PBMCs or T cells enriched from blood (not recorded which). CDR3 sequence reads: CASSLAVGAGNTIYF. The CDR3 DNA reads as TGTGCCAGCAGCTTAGCGGTCGGGGCTGGAAACACCATATATTTT.